Presented here are 25 T cell receptor delta chains from one specimen sequenced in a study of γδ T cells in repeated Plasmodium falciparum infection. TCRdb reprocessed the multiplex PCR reads through CATT. The table includes 90,000 to 95,000 delta-chain clones, approximately 1% detected once. Flow sorting of PBMC yielded separate Vgamma9/Vdelta2+ and Vdelta2-negative gammadelta T cell populations for bulk repertoire analysis. What was sequenced was gamma-delta T cells from blood. These TCRs come from a pool of human donors (malaria-infected and uninfected, not separated).

With respect to this clone: The TCRdb protein, from a much larger clone, departs from this DNA's translation at residue 22, likely by read error; the protein shown derives from the DNA. The J gene is uncalled and the V gene is TRDV1; TRDD3, the table's D call, was not compared with the DNA. Germline V gene sequence: CDR1 TSWWSYY, CDR2 QGS. This CDR3 is built from 24 residues. CDR3 nucleotides: TGTGCTCTTGTTCCCGCCGGGGGTTACTGGGGGATCCATCCGGCCGGGCCGTACACCGATAAACCCATCTTT. Amino acids: CALVPAGGYWGIHPAGPYTDKPIF.

Ten or more counts support this clone. Other DNA variants within this sample encode the same CDR3. This sequence joins TRDV2 and TRDJ1; 10 bases match TRDD3. V was clipped by 3 bases and J by 0 bases; unmatched bases: 12. This CDR3 region has 18 residues. Germline V gives CDR1 GEAIGNYY, CDR2 EKD. The CDR3 is CACDPLGDTTMNTDKLIF. The CDR3 DNA reads as TGTGCCTGTGACCCCTTGGGGGATACAACTATGAACACCGATAAACTCATCTTT.

This clone appeared many times. A far larger clone is one nucleotide away, so this likely arose from a read error. The rearrangement links TRDV2 to TRDJ1; 11 bases are shared with TRDD3. The germline V gene has CDR1 GEAIGNYY and CDR2 EKD. The CDR3 covers 23 residues. Unmatched junction bases numbered 26, after V lost 3 bases and J lost 0 bases. The CDR3 DNA is TGTGCCTGTGACTCCGGCGGAGGGTCCTACGGGCATACTGGGGGATATAACACCGATAAACTCATCTTT. Residues: CACDSGGGSYGHTGGYNTDKLIF.

This clone was seen only a few times. TCRdb attributes to this sequence the protein of a much larger clone, which differs from the DNA translation at residue 14; a read error is likely, and the protein displayed is translated from the DNA. This rearrangement joins TRDV1 to TRDJ1, with 7 bases matching TRDD2. Germline assignment: CDR1 TSWWSYY and CDR2 QGS. Unmatched junction bases numbered 20, after V lost 3 bases and J lost 7 bases. The CDR3 length is 18 residues. The CDR3 is CALGECSYRTAPSAKLIF. In DNA form, the CDR3 reads TGTGCTCTTGGGGAGTGTTCCTACCGTACTGCACCCAGCGCTAAACTCATCTTT.

Regarding this clone: TCRdb records a much larger clone's protein for this DNA, with a difference at residue 5 that likely arises from a read error; the protein given is the translation of the DNA. V usage is TRDV2 and J usage is TRDJ1; tentative D call: TRDD3 (6 bases). No J gene is reported in TCRdb; it was inferred here by comparing the DNA with germline. V lost 3 bases, J lost 4 bases, and 11 bases lay in between. Germline CDR1 reads GEAIGNYY; CDR2 reads EKD. The CDR3 runs to 13 residues. The CDR3 sequence is CACDPVLGDKLIF. DNA for the CDR3: TGTGCCTGTGACCCGGTACTGGGCGATAAACTCATCTTT.

The table lists this clone with a few counts. This DNA's translation and the protein TCRdb lists, from a much larger clone, do not match at residues 7 and 15, likely due to a read error; the protein shown is translated from the DNA. This sequence joins TRDV1 and TRDJ1, with 8 bases lining up with TRDD2. The CDR3 covers 19 residues. Germline lookup yields CDR1 TSWWSYY and CDR2 QGS. The CDR3 DNA follows: TGTGCTCTTGGATCTTCCTACCCCGGTCATCCCGCCCACACCGGTAAACTCATCTTT. Its protein is CALGSSYPGHPAHTGKLIF.

This clone was observed a few times. The protein given by TCRdb reflects a much larger clone and differs at residue 12 from this DNA's translation, likely from a read error; the protein shown is the DNA's translation. The V gene is TRDV2, the J gene TRDJ3, with 9 bases lining up with TRDD3. The J gene comes from matching the DNA to germline here; TCRdb lacks it. CDR3 length: 23 residues. With V trimmed by 1 base and J by 0 bases, 18 bases remained unmatched. In germline, CDR1 is GEAIGNYY, CDR2 EKD. The CDR3 region is CACDTGKRTGGPESSWDTRQMFF. CDR3 nucleotide sequence: TGTGCCTGTGACACGGGAAAGAGAACTGGGGGACCCGAAAGCTCCTGGGACACCCGACAGATGTTTTTC.

This clone was seen a few times. A far larger clone lies a single base away; this is likely a read error. Other DNA sequences in the sample encode the same CDR3. The rearrangement joins TRDV2 to TRDJ1, with 7 bases identical to TRDD3. This CDR3 spans 15 amino acids. The germline V gene has CDR1 GEAIGNYY and CDR2 EKD. J lost 0 bases, V lost 7 bases, and 10 bases had no gene match. The CDR3 sequence: CACDAVGENTDKLIF. The DNA for the CDR3 is TGTGCCTGCGACGCCGTGGGGGAAAACACCGATAAACTCATCTTT.

Only a few counts were recorded for this clone. The mismatch at residue 8 between this DNA's translation and the TCRdb protein of a much larger clone likely reflects a read error; the protein shown is translated from the DNA. This rearrangement joins TRDV2 to TRDJ1; 8 bases are shared with TRDD3. TCRdb does not report a J gene; here it was assigned by matching the DNA to germline references. This CDR3 spans 18 amino acids. Germline trimming cut 3 bases from V and 0 bases from J; bases unmatched to any gene: 14. The V gene's germline CDR1 is GEAIGNYY and CDR2 EKD. The CDR3 bases are TGTGCCTGTGACCCTTTGACTTGGGGATACTCTGACACCGATAAACTCATCTTT. Translated: CACDPLTWGYSDTDKLIF.

A few counts support this clone. TCRdb's protein for this DNA is that of a much larger clone and differs from the translation at residue 19, likely a read error; the protein shown is the DNA translation. The J gene is TRDJ1, the V gene TRDV1, with 13 positions matching TRDD3. TCRdb supplies no J gene; here it was assigned by aligning the nucleotide sequence to germline. J lost 3 bases, V lost 2 bases, and 27 bases had no gene match. This CDR3 is 24 amino acids long. Germline V CDR1 and CDR2: TSWWSYY, QGS. The CDR3 DNA reads TGTGCTCTTGGGGAAGTCCTCAAGAAAGTACACTGGGGGATACGATTGTTTAACGCCGATAAACTCATCTTT. It translates to CALGEVLKKVHWGIRLFNADKLIF.

On this clone itself: TCRdb shows a much larger clone's protein in place of this DNA's translation, and the two differ at residue 17, likely through a read error; the protein shown is translated from the DNA. The chain couples TRDV1 to TRDJ1, with TRDD3 identical over 7 bases. CDR3 length equals 19 residues. Germline-derived CDR1 and CDR2 are TSWWSYY and QGS. The CDR3 DNA follows: TGTGCTCTTGGGGAGCCTAGTAGTCTGGGGGTCCACCACACCGATAAACCCATCTTT. It translates to CALGEPSSLGVHHTDKPIF.

In its sample, this clone was seen a few times. This is likely an artifact of a read error, given a far larger clone one base away. Distinct nucleotide sequences in the sample also encode this CDR3. This rearrangement joins TRDV2 to TRDJ1; D unclear. Assignment of the J gene here rests on matching the DNA to germline, because TCRdb gives none. The CDR3 spans 16 residues. Germline V CDR1 and CDR2: GEAIGNYY, EKD. The CDR3 sequence: CACDTVSHRYTDKLIF. The CDR3 DNA sequence: TGTGCCTGCGACACAGTGTCCCACCGCTACACCGATAAACTCATCTTT.

Turning to this clone: A single base is all that separates this from a far larger clone, so a read error is likely. Additional DNA sequences in this sample encode the identical CDR3. V is TRAV36/DV7 and J is TRDJ1; the D call may be TRDD2 or TRDD3 (6 bases each). TCRdb gives no J gene; it was assigned here by matching the DNA to germline. V lost 0 bases, J lost 0 bases, and 39 bases lay in between. The CDR3 is 24 amino acids. Germline V gene sequence: CDR1 VTNFRS, CDR2 LTSSGIE (reference sequence). The CDR3 DNA reads TGTGCTGTGGAGGTTCAGAATCCTACCCCAGCCTTGATGGGGGTCTATATGTACACCGATAAACTCATCTTT. Translated, it gives CAVEVQNPTPALMGVYMYTDKLIF.

In regard to this clone: This DNA's translation differs at residue 8 from TCRdb's protein, which comes from a much larger clone; a read error is likely, and the protein shown is translated from the DNA. This chain joins TRDV1 and TRDJ1, with D possibly being TRDD2 (6 bases). Matching the DNA to germline supplied the J gene, which TCRdb does not give. The CDR3 is 22 amino acids. Germline V CDR1 and CDR2: TSWWSYY, QGS. V gave up 5 bases and J gave up 2 bases, with 36 bases separating them. The DNA of the CDR3 is TGTGCTCTTGGGAAGACCCCACTCTTCCTCACCAATTTAGCGTCTCCAACCGATAAACTCATCTTT. Protein product: CALGKTPLFLTNLASPTDKLIF.

This clone was counted a few times. This DNA's translation differs at residue 5 from TCRdb's protein, which comes from a much larger clone; a read error is likely, and the protein shown is translated from the DNA. The gene calls are TRDV1 and TRDJ1; 11 nucleotides agree with TRDD3. J lost 2 bases, V lost 5 bases, and 31 bases had no gene match. Germline V gene sequence: CDR1 TSWWSYY, CDR2 QGS. This CDR3 is 24 amino acids long. The CDR3 sequence is CALGQGVPTIGWGILPRGTDKLIF. The CDR3 DNA reads TGTGCTCTTGGGCAAGGGGTACCTACGATTGGCTGGGGGATACTCCCCAGGGGGACCGATAAACTCATCTTT.

As to this clone: A read error likely explains why the TCRdb protein, taken from a much larger clone, differs from this DNA's translation at residue 6; the protein shown is translated from the DNA. The chain couples TRDV2 to TRDJ2, with 8 bases matching TRDD3. Matching the DNA to germline supplied the J gene, which TCRdb does not give. CDR1 and CDR2 from the germline V gene are GEAIGNYY and EKD. The ends lost 0 bases at V and 7 bases at J; junction bases unmatched: 9. There are 16 residues in the CDR3. CDR3 in DNA: TGTGCCTGTGACACCGGTTTGCCTGGGGGACTAGCACAACTCTTCTTT. It specifies CACDTGLPGGLAQLFF.

This clone came up a few times. With only one base between it and a far larger clone, this is likely a read error. The same CDR3 arises from other DNA sequences in this sample as well. The chain employs TRDV1 and TRDJ1; D remains ambiguous. Assignment of the J gene here rests on matching the DNA to germline, because TCRdb gives none. The CDR3 contains 18 residues. Germline-derived CDR1 and CDR2 are TSWWSYY and QGS. Trimming pared 1 base from V and 4 bases from J, leaving 22 bases between. CDR3 loop: CALGEPPLAEPPVDKLIF. The CDR3 DNA is TGTGCTCTTGGGGAACCACCCCTCGCGGAACCCCCGGTCGATAAACTCATCTTT.

This clone has only a few counts. This DNA translates differently at residue 15 from the TCRdb protein, which is that of a much larger clone; a read error is likely, and the protein shown is the DNA's own translation. V and J are TRDV2 and TRDJ1, with TRDD3 matching 7 bases. The J gene is not listed in TCRdb, so it was assigned here from a DNA match to germline. CDR3 size: 25 residues. CDR1 is GEAIGNYY, CDR2 EKD, per germline. With 4 bases clipped from V and 8 bases from J, the junction kept 45 bases outside the gene matches. CDR3 nucleotides: TGTGCCTGTGAAAGTGTTCGATCAGTGCCCCAGACGCTGGGGGGTACTCAGGGGGAACCTAGAAAACTCATCTTT. This codes for CACESVRSVPQTLGGTQGEPRKLIF.

There are a few counts of this clone. TCRdb's listed protein matches a much larger clone and diverges from this DNA's translation at residue 4, likely through a read error; the protein shown comes from the DNA. The chain recombines TRDV1 with TRDJ1; 8 nucleotides line up with TRDD3. This CDR3 has 16 amino acids. Germline values: CDR1 TSWWSYY, CDR2 QGS. As DNA, the CDR3 is TGTGCTCTTGTGGAAATGGGTGGGGGATCTCTCCATAAACTCATCTTT. This encodes CALVEMGGGSLHKLIF.

With regard to this clone: TCRdb has a much larger clone's protein, which differs at residue 10 from the translation of this DNA, likely because of a read error; what is shown is the protein translated from the DNA. The chain uses TRDV1 and TRDJ1; maybe TRDD3 (6 bases). The J gene, missing from TCRdb, was assigned here through DNA to germline matching. Germline values: CDR1 TSWWSYY, CDR2 QGS. The CDR3 spans 22 residues. V was trimmed by 2 bases and J by 4 bases, leaving 35 bases between them. This CDR3 is CALGERGSTLELWWGFVDKLIF. The DNA for the CDR3 is TGTGCTCTTGGGGAAAGGGGATCTACCTTGGAGTTGTGGTGGGGGTTTGTCGATAAACTCATCTTT.

This clone was seen at least ten times. At one boundary the junction diverges from the germline segment, which might be a read error. This same CDR3 is encoded by further DNA sequences in the sample. The chain joins TRDV1 to TRDJ1; a possible D gene is TRDD3 (5 bases). This CDR3 spans 15 amino acids. The germline CDR1 and CDR2 sequences are TSWWSYY and QGS. CDR3 protein: CALGELKRYTDKLIF. CDR3 DNA: TGTGCCCTTGGGGAACTGAAAAGGTACACCGATAAACTCATCTTT.

Concerning this clone itself: It differs at one base from a far larger clone, so likely a read error. Other DNA sequences of this sample code for an identical CDR3. The chain combines TRDV1 with TRDJ2, with TRDD3 matching over 11 bases. This CDR3 comprises 21 residues. Looked up from germline, CDR1 is TSWWSYY and CDR2 is QGS. The CDR3 DNA reads TGTGCTCTTACCCTCGCCTCCTCTGGGGGATACAACCCATTTTTGACAGCGCAACTCTTCTTT. It encodes CALTLASSGGYNPFLTAQLFF.

With regard to this clone: A read error likely explains this, since a far larger clone differs by one base. The sample carries other DNA sequences with the same CDR3. The chain combines TRDV2 with TRDJ3; 11 bases are shared with TRDD3. The J gene was not available in TCRdb and was assigned here by matching the DNA to germline segments. Germline V gives CDR1 GEAIGNYY, CDR2 EKD. This CDR3 is built from 20 residues. The CDR3 region is CACDGGGGYASSWDTRQMFF. CDR3 in DNA: TGCGCCTGTGACGGTGGTGGGGGATACGCCAGCTCCTGGGACACCCGACAGATGTTTTTC.

This clone appeared a few times. This DNA's translation and the protein TCRdb lists, from a much larger clone, do not match at residue 9, likely due to a read error; the protein shown is translated from the DNA. The gene calls are TRDV2 and TRDJ1; TRDD3 agrees at 8 bases. Matching the DNA to germline supplied the J gene, which TCRdb does not give. The CDR3 covers 13 residues. CDR1 GEAIGNYY and CDR2 EKD come from the germline V gene. The J segment lost 8 bases and the V segment lost 4 bases, leaving 8 bases of the junction unmatched. The CDR3 here is CACDHGIRGKLIF. Here the CDR3 DNA reads TGTGCCTGTGATCACGGGATACGTGGCAAACTCATCTTT.

This clone turned up a few times. TCRdb's protein for this DNA is that of a much larger clone and differs from the translation at residue 11, likely a read error; the protein shown is the DNA translation. The rearrangement uses TRDV1 and TRDJ1, with D possibly matching TRDD3 (5 bases). The J gene is not listed in TCRdb, so it was assigned here from a DNA match to germline. Germline V CDR1 and CDR2: TSWWSYY, QGS. The CDR3 is 16 amino acids. The V and J ends lost 0 bases and 8 bases respectively, with 19 bases between them. The CDR3 loop is CALGELRVREGDKLIF. For the CDR3, the DNA is TGTGCTCTTGGGGAACTACGGGTCAGGGAAGGGGACAAACTCATCTTT.